This is a list of T cell receptor beta chains from one sample in a study of CD4 and CD8 cells across lung adenocarcinoma regions. TCRdb reanalysed the PCR reads using MiXCR and keeps one entry per CDR3 protein. This repertoire shows 7,500 to 9,000 distinct CDR3 sequences, about three fifths found once; its top ten account for roughly 24%. Material for sequencing was CD4+ T cells from the center of a lung tumor. All receptors come from a female donor with lung adenocarcinoma. The CD4 and CD8 labels of this study may be unreliable. Each CDR3 is given with its conserved first and last residue. The order of the fields is CDR3 length, clone size, J gene, V gene, D gene, CDR3 DNA, CDR3 protein. A D gene is named only where the DNA matches it firmly. Clone size is not always given. Where it is, it says once, few, many or a class for expanded clones.

len: 14; abundance: .; j_gene: TRBJ2-3; v_gene: TRBV6-1; d_gene: .; CDR3nt: TGTGCCGGCAGCATGACTGTGGGCACAGATGCGCAGTATTTC; CDR3aa: CAGSMTVGTDAQYF
len: 14; abundance: .; j_gene: TRBJ2-1; v_gene: TRBV10-3; d_gene: TRBD2; CDR3nt: TGTGCCACCGGGGGGACTAGCGTCAACAATGAGCAGTTCTTC; CDR3aa: CATGGTSVNNEQFF
len: 15; abundance: .; j_gene: TRBJ2-1; v_gene: TRBV6-1; d_gene: TRBD1; CDR3nt: TGTGCCAGCAGACGCCCGGGACAGGGAGTCAATGAGCAGTTCTTC; CDR3aa: CASRRPGQGVNEQFF
len: 15; abundance: .; j_gene: TRBJ2-7; v_gene: TRBV6-1; d_gene: TRBD1; CDR3nt: TGTGCCAGCAGACCGGGACAGGGGAACATCTACGAGCAGTACTTC; CDR3aa: CASRPGQGNIYEQYF
len: 15; abundance: .; j_gene: TRBJ2-1; v_gene: TRBV7-2; d_gene: .; CDR3nt: TGTGCCAGCAGCGCCCCCGGGGACTTTTACAATGAGCAGTTCTTC; CDR3aa: CASSAPGDFYNEQFF
len: 15; abundance: .; j_gene: TRBJ1-2; v_gene: TRBV15; d_gene: .; CDR3nt: TGTGCCACCAGCAGAGATGTAAGGGATAACTATGGCTACACCTTC; CDR3aa: CATSRDVRDNYGYTF
len: 15; abundance: few; j_gene: TRBJ2-1; v_gene: TRBV27; d_gene: TRBD1; CDR3nt: TGTGCCAGCAGTTTGGACAGGGGCAGATACAATGAGCAGTTCTTC; CDR3aa: CASSLDRGRYNEQFF
len: 13; abundance: .; j_gene: TRBJ2-5; v_gene: TRBV4-1; d_gene: .; CDR3nt: TGCGCCAGCAGCCAACAGTTCCGAGAGACCCAGTACTTC; CDR3aa: CASSQQFRETQYF
len: 12; abundance: .; j_gene: TRBJ2-7; v_gene: TRBV6-5; d_gene: TRBD2; CDR3nt: TGTGCCAGCAGTTTAGCGGGCCACGAGCAGTACTTC; CDR3aa: CASSLAGHEQYF
len: 15; abundance: .; j_gene: TRBJ1-4; v_gene: TRBV6-1; d_gene: .; CDR3nt: TGTGCCAGCAGGGGGGGATCCACACCTAATGAAAAACTGTTTTTT; CDR3aa: CASRGGSTPNEKLFF
len: 13; abundance: .; j_gene: TRBJ2-1; v_gene: TRBV6-1; d_gene: .; CDR3nt: TGTGCCAGCAGTGATGCTAGGCGGAGTGGGCAGTTCTTC; CDR3aa: CASSDARRSGQFF
len: 14; abundance: .; j_gene: TRBJ2-3; v_gene: TRBV6-1; d_gene: TRBD2; CDR3nt: TGTGCCAGCAGGAGCGGGAGGGCCTTGGGTACGCAGTATTTT; CDR3aa: CASRSGRALGTQYF
len: 14; abundance: .; j_gene: TRBJ2-5; v_gene: TRBV6-1; d_gene: TRBD1; CDR3nt: TGTGCCAGCACTAAGACGGGACAGCAAGAGACCCAGTACTTC; CDR3aa: CASTKTGQQETQYF
len: 15; abundance: few; j_gene: TRBJ2-1; v_gene: TRBV7-6; d_gene: TRBD1; CDR3nt: TGTGCCAGCAGCTTAACAGGGGAAGGGGTCAATGAGCAGTTCTTC; CDR3aa: CASSLTGEGVNEQFF
len: 13; abundance: .; j_gene: TRBJ2-1; v_gene: TRBV6-1; d_gene: .; CDR3nt: TGTGCCCGCAAATCAGGGAGCTCCGATGCGCAGTTCTTC; CDR3aa: CARKSGSSDAQFF
len: 14; abundance: .; j_gene: TRBJ2-5; v_gene: TRBV6-1; d_gene: TRBD1; CDR3nt: TGTGCGAGGCGAGGGGGCCGTGACCAAGAGACCCAGTACTTC; CDR3aa: CARRGGRDQETQYF
len: 13; abundance: once; j_gene: TRBJ2-7; v_gene: TRBV6-1; d_gene: .; CDR3nt: TGTGCCAGCAGTGACCGAGGGGACTACGAGCAGTACTTC; CDR3aa: CASSDRGDYEQYF
len: 16; abundance: .; j_gene: TRBJ2-1; v_gene: TRBV27; d_gene: TRBD1; CDR3nt: TGTGCCAGCAGTGGACCGACAGGGGGTTTCTACAATGAGCAGTTCTTC; CDR3aa: CASSGPTGGFYNEQFF
len: 14; abundance: .; j_gene: TRBJ2-3; v_gene: TRBV7-2; d_gene: TRBD2; CDR3nt: TGTGCCAGCAGCTTCGGGGGGTCCACAGATACGCAGTATTTT; CDR3aa: CASSFGGSTDTQYF
len: 11; abundance: few; j_gene: TRBJ2-5; v_gene: TRBV30; d_gene: .; CDR3nt: TGTGCCTGGAGTGTCGGGGAGACCCAGTACTTC; CDR3aa: CAWSVGETQYF
len: 19; abundance: many; j_gene: TRBJ1-2; v_gene: TRBV6-5; d_gene: .; CDR3nt: TGTGCCAGCAGTTACTCGACTTCGGGGAACTGGGGGGGACCGAGCTTCTACACCTTC; CDR3aa: CASSYSTSGNWGGPSFYTF
len: 15; abundance: .; j_gene: TRBJ2-3; v_gene: TRBV27; d_gene: .; CDR3nt: TGTGCCAGCAGCTACCGGGCCCCGGGGACTGATACGCAGTATTTT; CDR3aa: CASSYRAPGTDTQYF
len: 14; abundance: large; j_gene: TRBJ1-6; v_gene: TRBV6-5; d_gene: .; CDR3nt: TGTGCCAGCAGTTACGGGCAGGTGGGATCACCCCTCCACTTT; CDR3aa: CASSYGQVGSPLHF
len: 11; abundance: once; j_gene: TRBJ2-7; v_gene: TRBV6-1; d_gene: .; CDR3nt: TGTGCCAGCAGTCTAGGAGTCGAGCAGTACTTC; CDR3aa: CASSLGVEQYF
len: 16; abundance: once; j_gene: TRBJ2-1; v_gene: TRBV6-1; d_gene: .; CDR3nt: TGTGCCAGCACCACACGGGGTAGCTCCTCCTACAATGAGCAGTTCTTC; CDR3aa: CASTTRGSSSYNEQFF
len: 14; abundance: .; j_gene: TRBJ2-3; v_gene: TRBV6-1; d_gene: .; CDR3nt: TGTGCGGGCAGAGGGAGAGGAGAGGCAGATACCCAGTATTTT; CDR3aa: CAGRGRGEADTQYF
len: 13; abundance: few; j_gene: TRBJ1-2; v_gene: TRBV10-3; d_gene: .; CDR3nt: TGTGCCATCCATGACCCACCTTCGGGTGGCTACACCTTC; CDR3aa: CAIHDPPSGGYTF
len: 16; abundance: .; j_gene: TRBJ2-7; v_gene: TRBV6-1; d_gene: .; CDR3nt: TGTGCCAGCACCCTAGAGGCCTATTTGGGATCCTACGAGCAGTACTTC; CDR3aa: CASTLEAYLGSYEQYF
len: 15; abundance: .; j_gene: TRBJ1-3; v_gene: TRBV6-1; d_gene: .; CDR3nt: TGTGCCAGCAGTGAGGAGTACGGTCCTGGAAACACCATATATTTT; CDR3aa: CASSEEYGPGNTIYF
len: 17; abundance: few; j_gene: TRBJ2-2; v_gene: TRBV6-1; d_gene: TRBD2; CDR3nt: TGTGCCAGCAGAGTACTAGCGACCGCAGGGAACACCGGGGAGCTGTTTTTT; CDR3aa: CASRVLATAGNTGELFF
len: 15; abundance: .; j_gene: TRBJ2-5; v_gene: TRBV12-3/TRBV12-4; d_gene: TRBD2; CDR3nt: TGTGCCAGCAGTTTCATAACTAGCGGCTACAATGAGCAGTACTTC; CDR3aa: CASSFITSGYNEQYF
len: 14; abundance: .; j_gene: TRBJ2-2; v_gene: TRBV6-1; d_gene: TRBD1; CDR3nt: TGTGCCAGCAACTTGGGACAGTTTACCGGGGAGCTGTTTTTT; CDR3aa: CASNLGQFTGELFF
len: 14; abundance: .; j_gene: TRBJ2-4; v_gene: TRBV6-1; d_gene: .; CDR3nt: TGTGCCAGCGGGTCGTGCTCTGGGTCCAACATTCAGTATTTC; CDR3aa: CASGSCSGSNIQYF
len: 13; abundance: .; j_gene: TRBJ1-6; v_gene: TRBV27; d_gene: TRBD1; CDR3nt: TGTGCCAGTAGGGGACAGCCCAATCAGCCCCTCCACTTT; CDR3aa: CASRGQPNQPLHF
len: 15; abundance: many; j_gene: TRBJ1-1; v_gene: TRBV25-1; d_gene: TRBD1; CDR3nt: TGTGCCAGCAGTAGGACAGGGGCGGTTCGCACTGAAGCTTTCTTT; CDR3aa: CASSRTGAVRTEAFF
len: 19; abundance: .; j_gene: TRBJ2-1; v_gene: TRBV27; d_gene: TRBD2; CDR3nt: TGTGCCAGCAGTGCACCGGGACTAGCGGGTCTAAGCTCCTACAATGAGCAGTTCTTC; CDR3aa: CASSAPGLAGLSSYNEQFF
len: 12; abundance: .; j_gene: TRBJ2-7; v_gene: TRBV12-3/TRBV12-4; d_gene: .; CDR3nt: TGTGCCAGCAGTCCCTCCGATTGGGAGCAGTACTTC; CDR3aa: CASSPSDWEQYF
len: 16; abundance: .; j_gene: TRBJ2-5; v_gene: TRBV14; d_gene: .; CDR3nt: TGTGCCAGCAGCCAAGGTTATCCTCCCTACCGAGGAGTCCAGTACTTC; CDR3aa: CASSQGYPPYRGVQYF
len: 13; abundance: .; j_gene: TRBJ2-1; v_gene: TRBV10-1; d_gene: .; CDR3nt: TGCGCCAGCAGTGAGTTTTCAGGCCAAGAGCAGTTCTTC; CDR3aa: CASSEFSGQEQFF
len: 17; abundance: .; j_gene: TRBJ2-1; v_gene: TRBV6-1; d_gene: TRBD1; CDR3nt: TGTGCCAGCAGACACGACAGGGGTCTAAGTGGTTACAATGAGCAGTTCTTC; CDR3aa: CASRHDRGLSGYNEQFF
len: 16; abundance: .; j_gene: TRBJ2-2; v_gene: TRBV9; d_gene: .; CDR3nt: TGTGCCAGCAGCGTAGTAACTCCAAAGGGGCCCGGGGAGCTGTTTTTT; CDR3aa: CASSVVTPKGPGELFF
len: 14; abundance: .; j_gene: TRBJ1-2; v_gene: TRBV27; d_gene: .; CDR3nt: TGTGCCAGCAGTTCTAACAGGGTGGGGTATGGCTACACCTTC; CDR3aa: CASSSNRVGYGYTF
len: 14; abundance: .; j_gene: TRBJ2-5; v_gene: TRBV10-1; d_gene: TRBD2; CDR3nt: TGCGCCAGCATGAAGCGGGAGCTTAAAGAGACCCAGTACTTC; CDR3aa: CASMKRELKETQYF